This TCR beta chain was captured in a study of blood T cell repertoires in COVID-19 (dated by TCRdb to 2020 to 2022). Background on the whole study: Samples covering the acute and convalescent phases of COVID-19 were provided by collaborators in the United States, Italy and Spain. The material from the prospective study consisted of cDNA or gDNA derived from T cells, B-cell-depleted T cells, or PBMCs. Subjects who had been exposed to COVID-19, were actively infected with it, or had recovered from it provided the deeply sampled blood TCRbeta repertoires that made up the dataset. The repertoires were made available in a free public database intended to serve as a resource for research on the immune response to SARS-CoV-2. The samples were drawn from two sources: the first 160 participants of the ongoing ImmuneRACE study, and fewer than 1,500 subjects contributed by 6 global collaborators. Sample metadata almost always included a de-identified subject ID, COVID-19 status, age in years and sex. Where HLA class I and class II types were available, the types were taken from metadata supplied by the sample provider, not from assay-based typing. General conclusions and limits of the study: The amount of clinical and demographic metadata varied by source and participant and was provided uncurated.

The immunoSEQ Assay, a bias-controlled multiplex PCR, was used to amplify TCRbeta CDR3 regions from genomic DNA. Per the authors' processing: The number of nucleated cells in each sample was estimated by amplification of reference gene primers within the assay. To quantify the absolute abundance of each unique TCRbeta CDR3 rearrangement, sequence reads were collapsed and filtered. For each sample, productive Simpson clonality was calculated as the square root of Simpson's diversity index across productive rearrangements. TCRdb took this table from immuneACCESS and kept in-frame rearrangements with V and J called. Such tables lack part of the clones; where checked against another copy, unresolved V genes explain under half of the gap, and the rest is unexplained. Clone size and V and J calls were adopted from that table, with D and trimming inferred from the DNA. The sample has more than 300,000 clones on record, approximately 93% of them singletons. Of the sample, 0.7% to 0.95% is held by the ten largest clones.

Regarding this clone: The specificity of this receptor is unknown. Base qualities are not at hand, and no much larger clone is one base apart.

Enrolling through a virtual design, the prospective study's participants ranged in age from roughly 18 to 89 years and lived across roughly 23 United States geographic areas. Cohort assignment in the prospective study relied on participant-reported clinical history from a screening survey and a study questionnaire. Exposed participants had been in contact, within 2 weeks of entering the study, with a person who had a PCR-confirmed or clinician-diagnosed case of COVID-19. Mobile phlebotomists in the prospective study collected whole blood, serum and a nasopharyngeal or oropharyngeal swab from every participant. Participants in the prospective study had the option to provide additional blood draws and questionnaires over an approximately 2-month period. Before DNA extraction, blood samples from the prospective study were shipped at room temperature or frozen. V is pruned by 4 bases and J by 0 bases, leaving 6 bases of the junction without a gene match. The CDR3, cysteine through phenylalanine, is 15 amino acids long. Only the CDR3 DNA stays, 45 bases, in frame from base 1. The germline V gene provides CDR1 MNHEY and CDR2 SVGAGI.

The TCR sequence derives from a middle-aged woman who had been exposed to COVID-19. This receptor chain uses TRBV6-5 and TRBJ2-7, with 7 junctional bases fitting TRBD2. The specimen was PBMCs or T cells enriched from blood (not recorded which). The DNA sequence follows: TGTGCCAGCAGTTCCCCCGGCGGGAGCTCCTACGAGCAGTACTTC. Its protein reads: CASSSPGGSSYEQYF.